The sequence of this T cell receptor beta chain was determined in a study of T cells in Graves' hyperthyroidism and ophthalmopathy. Study details: Before treatment of any kind, peripheral blood was taken at initial diagnosis.

Patients with uncontrolled infections, other autoimmune diseases, pregnancy or lactation were excluded. This clonotype was recorded many times. Using RNA transcripts as the source, TCR beta CDR3 regions were amplified. When the TCR CDR3 underwent first-round RT-PCR, the HTBI primer set was used. TCRdb itself ran the multiplex PCR reads through MiXCR, one entry per CDR3 protein. The data contain under 350,000 distinct CDR3 sequences, approximately 17% of them singletons. Source material: blood. The sequence came from an older woman with Graves' ophthalmopathy.

The CDR3 DNA is TGTGCCAGCAGTTACTCCGGGACAGGGACAGATACGCAGTATTTT. Protein sequence: CASSYSGTGTDTQYF. The chain couples TRBV6-5 to TRBJ2-3; TRBD1 matches 9 bases. Trimming cost V 0 bases and J 3 bases; bases outside gene matches: 1. The CDR3 covers 15 residues. The germline CDR1 and CDR2 sequences are MNHEY and SVGAGI.